This T cell receptor beta chain appears in the sequencing data of a study of blood T cell repertoires in COVID-19. About the study: Donors in the United States, Italy and Spain gave samples during acute or convalescent COVID-19.

Per the original data handling: Amplification from reference gene primers served as the basis for estimated nucleated cell counts. Method: immunoSEQ multiplex PCR; TCRdb's copy keeps in-frame clones and lacks some. V and J calls and clone size are given by that table; D and trimming were obtained from the DNA. The table includes 140,000 to 150,000 clones, roughly 89% detected once. This CDR3 is built from 14 residues. Germline CDR1 reads SEHNR; CDR2 reads FQNEAQ (reference sequence). V dropped 1 base and J dropped 9 bases, with 10 bases sitting between them. Participant-reported clinical history was the basis for cohort assignment. It was within 2 weeks before study entry that exposed participants met a COVID-19 case.

The sample was PBMCs or T cells enriched from blood (not recorded which). V and J are TRBV7-9 and TRBJ1-6; possibly TRBD1 for D (6 bases). The origin of this receptor is a woman aged 45-65 years who had been exposed to COVID-19. The CDR3, as DNA: TGTGCCAGCAGCTTAGAGAGGGGGAGTTCACCCCTCCACTTT. This codes for CASSLERGSSPLHF.